This T cell receptor beta chain was documented in a study of T-cell reconstitution after alpha-beta-depleted transplantation in children. Findings and limits, study-wide: When one year had passed after transplant, most T-cell counts and diversity came from newly produced T cells. Surviving thymic progenitors and recipient T cells were the source of high TCRbeta diversity at day 60 in some patients. It was reported that alpha-beta T cells came from several hundred expanded graft clones (about two months after transplant).

The V segment lost 10 bases and the J segment 5 bases; nucleotides outside the gene matches: 6. Germline lookup yields CDR1 SNHLY and CDR2 FYNNEI. CDR3 size: 14 residues. This clonotype was recorded a few times. The antigen remains unidentified. As it was prepared, the TCRbeta library received unique molecular identifiers. MiXCR was run by TCRdb on the PCR reads, yielding one entry per CDR3 protein. The data hold around 300,000 distinct CDR3 sequences, with roughly a tenth observed a single time. This TCR derives from a boy under three years old with acute myeloid leukemia, due to receive a stem cell transplant. Sequenced here: PBMCs, sampled before TCRalphabeta/CD19-depleted stem cell transplant. V usage is TRBV2 and J usage is TRBJ2-3, with TRBD2 matching over 13 bases. CDR3 loop: CAITSGGAGDTQYF. CDR3 DNA sequence: TGTGCCATTACTAGCGGGGGGGCGGGAGATACGCAGTATTTT.